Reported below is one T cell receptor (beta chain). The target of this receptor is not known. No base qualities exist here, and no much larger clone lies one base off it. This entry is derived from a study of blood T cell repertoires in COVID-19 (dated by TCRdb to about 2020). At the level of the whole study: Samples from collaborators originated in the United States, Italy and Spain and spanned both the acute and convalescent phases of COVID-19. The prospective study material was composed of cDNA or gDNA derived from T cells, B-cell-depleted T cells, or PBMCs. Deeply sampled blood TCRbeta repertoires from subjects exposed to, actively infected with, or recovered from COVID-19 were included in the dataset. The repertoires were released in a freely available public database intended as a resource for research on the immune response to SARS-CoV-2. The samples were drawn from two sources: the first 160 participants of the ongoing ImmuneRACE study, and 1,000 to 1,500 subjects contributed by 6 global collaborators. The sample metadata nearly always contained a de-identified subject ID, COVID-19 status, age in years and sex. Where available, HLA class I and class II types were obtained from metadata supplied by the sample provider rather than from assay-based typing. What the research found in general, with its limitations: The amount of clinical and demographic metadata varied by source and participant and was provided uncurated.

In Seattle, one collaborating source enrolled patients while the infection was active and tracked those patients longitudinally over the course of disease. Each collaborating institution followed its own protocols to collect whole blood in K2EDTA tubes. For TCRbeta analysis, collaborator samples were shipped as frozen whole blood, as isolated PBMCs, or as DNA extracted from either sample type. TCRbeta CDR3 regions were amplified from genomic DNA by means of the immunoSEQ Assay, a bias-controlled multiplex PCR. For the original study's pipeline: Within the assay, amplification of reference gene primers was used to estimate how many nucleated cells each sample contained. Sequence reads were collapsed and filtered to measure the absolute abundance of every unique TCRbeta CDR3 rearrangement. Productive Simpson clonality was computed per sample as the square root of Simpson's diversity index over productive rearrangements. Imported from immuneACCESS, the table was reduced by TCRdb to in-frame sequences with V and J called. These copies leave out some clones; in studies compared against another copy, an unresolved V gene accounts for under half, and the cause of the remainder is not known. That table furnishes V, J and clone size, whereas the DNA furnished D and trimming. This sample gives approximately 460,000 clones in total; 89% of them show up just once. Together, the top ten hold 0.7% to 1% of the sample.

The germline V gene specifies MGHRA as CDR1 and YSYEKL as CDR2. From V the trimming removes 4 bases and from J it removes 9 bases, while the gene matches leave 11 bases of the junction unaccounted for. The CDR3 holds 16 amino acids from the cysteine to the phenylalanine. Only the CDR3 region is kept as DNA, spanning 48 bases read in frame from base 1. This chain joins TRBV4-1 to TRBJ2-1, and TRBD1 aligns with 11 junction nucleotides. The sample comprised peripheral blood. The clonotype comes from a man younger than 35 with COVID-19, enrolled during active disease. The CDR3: CASSLTDRGRRGEQFF. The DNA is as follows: TGCGCCAGCAGCCTGACGGACAGGGGGCGCAGAGGTGAGCAGTTCTTC.